This T cell receptor (beta chain) was sequenced during a study of T cell responses to AZD1222 COVID-19 vaccine. Pooled together were second doses at about 4 or about 12 weeks. Some clones are missing from TCRdb's copy, which holds only in-frame ones; the method was immunoSEQ multiplex PCR. Of over 130,000 clones listed, 80% to 95% are singletons. CDR3 length: 15 residues. In germline, CDR1 is SEHNR, CDR2 FQNEAQ (reference sequence). V gave up 4 bases and J gave up 6 bases; unmatched junction bases: 5. General observations from the study: None of the repertoires were sampled until the peak T cell response had passed. Of the AZD1222 recipients, only five to seven were seropositive at baseline.

Remarks on this clone: Antigen: not known.

This TCR was sampled from an adult who received the AZD1222 COVID-19 vaccine. This specimen was peripheral blood, taken 28 days after the second AZD1222 dose. The gene calls are TRBV7-9 and TRBJ2-1; 11 bases map to TRBD2. The CDR3 region is CASSSTSGELNEQFF. The CDR3 coding sequence is TGTGCCAGCAGCTCGACTAGCGGGGAGCTCAATGAGCAGTTCTTC.